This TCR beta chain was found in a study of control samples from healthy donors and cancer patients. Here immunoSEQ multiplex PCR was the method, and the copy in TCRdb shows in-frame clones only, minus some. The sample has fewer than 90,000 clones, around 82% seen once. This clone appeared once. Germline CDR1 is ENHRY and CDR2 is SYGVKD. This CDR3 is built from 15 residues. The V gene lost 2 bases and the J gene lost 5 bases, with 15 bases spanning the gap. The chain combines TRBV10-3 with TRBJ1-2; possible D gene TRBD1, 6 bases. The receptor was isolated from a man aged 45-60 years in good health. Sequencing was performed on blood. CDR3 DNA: TGTGCCATCAGTGAGCCAACAGGGCCCGGTTATGGCTACACCTTC. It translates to CAISEPTGPGYGYTF.